The entry below describes one T cell receptor beta chain. The target antigen is unknown. The CDR3 is made up of 12 amino acids. Germline-derived CDR1 and CDR2 are SNHLY and FYNNEI. V dropped 8 bases and J dropped 8 bases, with 10 bases sitting between them. It was with 60 Vbeta and 13 Jbeta primers that the PCR ran. The data were produced by immunoSEQ multiplex PCR, yet TCRdb's version contains in-frame clones alone and is incomplete. The sample has 70,000 to 90,000 clones, 60% to 75% seen once. The sample is drawn from a study of cytomegalovirus exposure and HLA in healthy donors. The overall study: Samples from HLA-typed donors yielded approximately 80 million unique TCRs in an early data release. Study-level results: Earlier analysis looked at TCR beta V segments, and most were productive about 90% or about 30% of the time. TCR association rates varied by HLA locus in a later analysis, with DRB1 highest and HLA-C lowest.

Sequences were obtained from PBMCs. The chain couples TRBV2 to TRBJ1-6, with unresolved D. This clonotype originated in a man in his forties or fifties in good health and CMV-seropositive. The chain's CDR3 is CASDDEDSPLHF. The CDR3 DNA reads as TGTGCCAGCGATGACGAGGATTCACCCCTCCACTTT.